This TCR beta chain was captured by sequencing in a study of Graves' ophthalmopathy and Graves' hyperthyroidism. This CDR3 has 16 amino acids. Germline CDR1 is SGHVS and CDR2 is FQNEAQ. V was pared by 5 bases and J by 7 bases, with 15 bases of the junction left unmatched. Enrolled hyperthyroidism patients had a new diagnosis, a duration under 2 months, and an age of 18 to 65. Patients were diagnosed from clinical symptoms, serum thyroxine, TRAb, thyroid ultrasound and orbital computed tomography. The authors amplified TCR beta CDR3 regions, and they did so from RNA transcripts for repertoire sequencing. Scientists carried out first-round RT-PCR using HTBI primers and then a second-round multiplex PCR. In TCRdb, the multiplex PCR reads were re-called with MiXCR into one record per CDR3 protein. Here the sample spans about 1.1 million distinct CDR3 sequences, about 35% being singletons.

The sample was peripheral blood or thyroid tissue (not recorded which). The sequence came from an adult man with Graves' hyperthyroidism. V usage is TRBV7-8 and J usage is TRBJ2-7, with TRBD1 matching over 9 bases. The CDR3 sequence is CASSQDGTGSSWEQYF. CDR3 DNA sequence: TGTGCCAGCAGCCAAGACGGGACAGGGAGTTCGTGGGAGCAGTACTTC.